This T cell receptor (beta chain) is drawn from a study of control samples from healthy donors and cancer patients. Here immunoSEQ multiplex PCR was the method, and the copy in TCRdb shows in-frame clones only, minus some. The sample includes tens of thousands of clones, more than 75% of them seen just once. The ends were cut back, 2 bases at V and 0 bases at J, with 11 bases in the middle. CDR1 and CDR2 (germline): SNHLY, FYNNEI. The CDR3 is 16 amino acids. Material for sequencing was blood. The rearrangement joins TRBV2 to TRBJ2-1; D not certain. This TCR came from a man aged 45-65 years in good health. CDR3 coding DNA: TGTGCCAGCAGTGAACGCTATCTGAGCTCCTACAATGAGCAGTTCTTC. Residues: CASSERYLSSYNEQFF. Looking up the rest from reference TRBV2 and TRBJ2-1 gives the full variable domain: EPEVTQTPSHQVTQMGQEVILRCVPISNHLYFYWYRQILGQKVEFLVSFYNNEISEKSEIFDDQFSVERPDGSNFTLKIRSTKLEDSAMYFCASSERYLSSYNEQFFGPGTRLTVL.